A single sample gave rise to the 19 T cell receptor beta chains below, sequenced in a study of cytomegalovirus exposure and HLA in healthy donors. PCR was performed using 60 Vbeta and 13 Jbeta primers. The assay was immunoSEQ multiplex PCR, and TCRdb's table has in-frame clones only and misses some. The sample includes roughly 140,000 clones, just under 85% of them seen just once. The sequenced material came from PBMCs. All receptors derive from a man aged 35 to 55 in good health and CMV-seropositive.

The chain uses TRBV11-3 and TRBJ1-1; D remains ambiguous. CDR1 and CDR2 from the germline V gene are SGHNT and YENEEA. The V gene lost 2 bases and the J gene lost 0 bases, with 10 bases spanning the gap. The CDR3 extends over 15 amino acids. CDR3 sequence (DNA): TGTGCCAGCAGCTTAAGGAGTCCAGTGAACACTGAAGCTTTCTTT. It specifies CASSLRSPVNTEAFF.

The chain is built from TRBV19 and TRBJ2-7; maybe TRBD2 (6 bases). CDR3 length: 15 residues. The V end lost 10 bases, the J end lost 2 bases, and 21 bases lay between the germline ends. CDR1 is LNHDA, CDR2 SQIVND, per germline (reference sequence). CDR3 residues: CATKTSGTGTYEQYF. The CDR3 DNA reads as TGTGCCACCAAGACATCCGGGACTGGAACCTACGAGCAGTACTTC.

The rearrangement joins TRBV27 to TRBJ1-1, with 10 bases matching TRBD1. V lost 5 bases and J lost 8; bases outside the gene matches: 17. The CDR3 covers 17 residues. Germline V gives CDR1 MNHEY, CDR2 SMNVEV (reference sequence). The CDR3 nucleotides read TGTGCCAGCAGTCCCACCTACATCATCCGGACAGGGGGAGAAGCTTTCTTT. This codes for CASSPTYIIRTGGEAFF.

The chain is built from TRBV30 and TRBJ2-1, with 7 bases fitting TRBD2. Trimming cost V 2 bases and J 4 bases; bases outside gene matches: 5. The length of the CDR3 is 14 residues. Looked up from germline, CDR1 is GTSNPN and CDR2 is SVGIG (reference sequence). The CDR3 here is CAWSSTGGYNEQFF. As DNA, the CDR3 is TGTGCCTGGAGTTCCACCGGGGGGTACAATGAGCAGTTCTTC.

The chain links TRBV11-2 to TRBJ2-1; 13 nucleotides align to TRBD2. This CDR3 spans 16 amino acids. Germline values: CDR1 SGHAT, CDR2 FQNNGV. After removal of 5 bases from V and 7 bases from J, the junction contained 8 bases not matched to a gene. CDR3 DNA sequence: TGTGCCAGCAGCGTACCGGGACTAGCGGGGATAAATGAGCAGTTCTTC. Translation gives CASSVPGLAGINEQFF. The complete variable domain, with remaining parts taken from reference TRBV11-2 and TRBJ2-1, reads EAGVAQSPRYKIIEKRQSVAFWCNPISGHATLYWYQQILGQGPKLLIQFQNNGVVDDSQLPKDRFSAERLKGVDSTLKIQPAKLEDSAVYLCASSVPGLAGINEQFFGPGTRLTVL.

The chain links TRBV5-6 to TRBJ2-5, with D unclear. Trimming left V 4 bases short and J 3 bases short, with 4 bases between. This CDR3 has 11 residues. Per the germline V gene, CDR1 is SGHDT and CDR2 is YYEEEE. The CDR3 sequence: CASSEKETQYF. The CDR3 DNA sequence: TGTGCCAGCAGCGAGAAAGAGACCCAGTACTTC.

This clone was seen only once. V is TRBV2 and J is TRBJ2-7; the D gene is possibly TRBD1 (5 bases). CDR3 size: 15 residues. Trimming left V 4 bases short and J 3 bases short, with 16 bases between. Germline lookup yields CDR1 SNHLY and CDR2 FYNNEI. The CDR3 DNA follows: TGTGCCAGCAGTGGGTCGCCGGACAAGGTCTACGAGCAGTACTTC. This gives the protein CASSGSPDKVYEQYF.

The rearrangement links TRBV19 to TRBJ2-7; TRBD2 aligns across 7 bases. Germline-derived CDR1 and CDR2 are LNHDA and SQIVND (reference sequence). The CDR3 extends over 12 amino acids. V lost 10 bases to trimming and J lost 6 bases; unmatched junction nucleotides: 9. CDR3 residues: CATQGGVFEQYF. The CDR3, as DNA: TGTGCCACCCAGGGAGGGGTCTTCGAGCAGTACTTC.

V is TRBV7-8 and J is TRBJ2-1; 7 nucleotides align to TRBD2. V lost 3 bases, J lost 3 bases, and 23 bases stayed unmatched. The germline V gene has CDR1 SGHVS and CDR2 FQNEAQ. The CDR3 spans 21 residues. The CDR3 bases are TGTGCCAGCAGCTTCGTGGCGGGAGCTACTAGTTTTGTGCCCCACTACAATGAGCAGTTCTTC. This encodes CASSFVAGATSFVPHYNEQFF.

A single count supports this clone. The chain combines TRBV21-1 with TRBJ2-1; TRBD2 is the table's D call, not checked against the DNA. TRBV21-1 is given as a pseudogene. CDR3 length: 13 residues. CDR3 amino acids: CAAPGLANNEQFF. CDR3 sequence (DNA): TGTGCCGCGCCTGGCCTAGCCAACAATGAGCAGTTCTTC.

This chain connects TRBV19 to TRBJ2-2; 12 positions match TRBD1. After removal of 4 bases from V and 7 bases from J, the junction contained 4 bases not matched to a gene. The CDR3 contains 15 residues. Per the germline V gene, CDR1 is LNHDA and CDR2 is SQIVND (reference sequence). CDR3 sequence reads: CASSTGQGAGGELFF. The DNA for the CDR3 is TGTGCCAGTAGTACGGGACAGGGGGCAGGCGGGGAGCTGTTTTTT. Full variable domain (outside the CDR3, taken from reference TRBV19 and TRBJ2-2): DGGITQSPKYLFRKEGQNVTLSCEQNLNHDAMYWYRQDPGQGLRLIYYSQIVNDFQKGDIAEGYSVSREKKESFPLTVTSAQKNPTAFYLCASSTGQGAGGELFFGEGSRLTVL.

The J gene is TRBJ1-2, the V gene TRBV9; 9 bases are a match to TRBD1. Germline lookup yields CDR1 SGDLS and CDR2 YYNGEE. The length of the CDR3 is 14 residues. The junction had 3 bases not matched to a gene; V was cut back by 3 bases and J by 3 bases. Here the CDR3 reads CASSAGTGYYGYTF. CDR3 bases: TGTGCCAGCAGCGCAGGGACAGGGTACTATGGCTACACCTTC.

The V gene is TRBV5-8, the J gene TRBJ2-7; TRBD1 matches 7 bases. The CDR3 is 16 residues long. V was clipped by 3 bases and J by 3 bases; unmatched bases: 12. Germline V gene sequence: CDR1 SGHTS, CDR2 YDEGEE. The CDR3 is CASSSSTGPLGYEQYF. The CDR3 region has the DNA TGTGCCAGCAGCTCCTCGACAGGGCCTCTCGGCTACGAGCAGTACTTC.

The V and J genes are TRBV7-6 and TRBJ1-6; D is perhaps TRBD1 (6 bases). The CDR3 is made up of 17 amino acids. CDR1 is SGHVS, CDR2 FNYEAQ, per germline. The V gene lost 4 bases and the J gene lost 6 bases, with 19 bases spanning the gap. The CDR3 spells CASSSGPGHRINSPLHF. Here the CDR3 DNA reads TGTGCCAGCAGCTCCGGCCCGGGACATAGAATTAATTCACCCCTCCACTTT.

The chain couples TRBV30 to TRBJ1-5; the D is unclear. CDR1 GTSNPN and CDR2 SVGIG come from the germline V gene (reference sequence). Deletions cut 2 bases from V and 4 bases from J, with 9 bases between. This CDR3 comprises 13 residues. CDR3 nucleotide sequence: TGTGCCTGGAGTTCGGGAAATAATCAGCCCCAGCATTTT. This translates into CAWSSGNNQPQHF.

The CDR3 sequence is CASSILQRYSNQPQHF. CDR3 sequence (DNA): TGTGCCAGTAGTATCTTACAGCGGTATAGCAATCAGCCCCAGCATTTT. The V gene is TRBV19, the J gene TRBJ1-5; D gene uncertain. V was clipped by 3 bases and J by 0 bases, with 12 bases between them. The CDR3 contains 16 residues. CDR1 is LNHDA and CDR2 is SQIVND in the germline V gene (reference sequence). Variable domain in full (rest from reference TRBV19 and TRBJ1-5): DGGITQSPKYLFRKEGQNVTLSCEQNLNHDAMYWYRQDPGQGLRLIYYSQIVNDFQKGDIAEGYSVSREKKESFPLTVTSAQKNPTAFYLCASSILQRYSNQPQHFGDGTRLSIL.

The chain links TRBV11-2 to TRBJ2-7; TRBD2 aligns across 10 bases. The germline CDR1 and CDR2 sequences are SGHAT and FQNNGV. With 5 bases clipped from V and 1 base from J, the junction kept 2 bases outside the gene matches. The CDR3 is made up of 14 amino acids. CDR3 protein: CASSLSGRSYEQYF. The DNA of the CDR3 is TGTGCCAGCAGCCTTAGCGGGAGGTCCTACGAGCAGTACTTC.

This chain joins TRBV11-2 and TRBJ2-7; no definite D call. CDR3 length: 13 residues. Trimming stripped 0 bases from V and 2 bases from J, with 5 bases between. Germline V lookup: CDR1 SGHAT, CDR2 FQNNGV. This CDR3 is CASSLELPYEQYF. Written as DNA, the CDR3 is TGTGCCAGCAGCTTAGAACTCCCCTACGAGCAGTACTTC.

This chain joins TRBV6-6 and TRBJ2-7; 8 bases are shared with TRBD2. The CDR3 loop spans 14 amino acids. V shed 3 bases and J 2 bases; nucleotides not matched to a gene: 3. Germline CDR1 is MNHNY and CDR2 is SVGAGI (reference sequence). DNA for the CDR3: TGTGCCAGCAGTTATAGCGGGGAGACCTACGAGCAGTACTTC. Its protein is CASSYSGETYEQYF.